The 21 T cell receptor beta chains presented below share a single source sample, sequenced in a study of CD8+ T cells in alopecia areata. cDNA serving as the sequencing template came from extracted, reverse transcribed RNA. Clones were sequenced by immunoSEQ multiplex PCR, and TCRdb holds only the in-frame ones, with some missing. The data hold some 170,000 clones, with 59% observed a single time. The sequencing here drew on CD4+ T cells sorted from blood, taken at week 0. The receptor set was obtained from a human donor with alopecia areata.

This clone was found a few times. The chain joins TRBV25-1 to TRBJ2-5, with D maybe TRBD1 (6 bases). The J call is doubtful: the DNA matches TRBJ2-7 better. The germline CDR1 and CDR2 sequences are MGHDK and SYGVNS. The CDR3 loop spans 11 amino acids. The CDR3 loop reads CASTIGGEQYF. In DNA, the CDR3 is TGTGCCAGCACTATAGGGGGCGAGCAGTACTTC.

The chain joins TRBV30 to TRBJ1-2; 11 nucleotides agree with TRBD1. CDR3 length: 13 amino acids. Germline CDR1 and CDR2: GTSNPN and SVGIG (reference sequence). The DNA of the CDR3 is TGTGCTCGGAAGGGACAGGGGGACTATGGCTACACCTTC. It translates to CARKGQGDYGYTF.

In its sample, this clone was seen a few times. The CDR3 DNA follows: TGCAGCGTTGTCCCAGGGGGCCTCGAGCAGTACTTC. As protein: CSVVPGGLEQYF. The genes are TRBV29-1 and TRBJ2-7; 8 nucleotides line up with TRBD1. This CDR3 comprises 12 residues. The V segment lost 4 bases and the J segment 6 bases; nucleotides outside the gene matches: 5. CDR1 is SQVTM and CDR2 is ANQGSEA in the germline V gene.

J is TRBJ1-2 and V is TRBV6-5, with D perhaps TRBD1 (5 bases). The CDR3 extends over 13 amino acids. Trimming pared 2 bases from V and 7 bases from J, leaving 11 bases between. Per the germline V gene, CDR1 is MNHEY and CDR2 is SVGAGI. The CDR3 nucleotides are TGTGCCAGCAGTTACCAGGCTGGGGGTGGCTACACCTTC. This gives the protein CASSYQAGGGYTF.

V is TRBV7-9 and J is TRBJ1-2; 10 bases line up with TRBD1. This CDR3 has 15 residues. Per germline, CDR1 SEHNR and CDR2 FQNEAQ (reference sequence). V was pared by 5 bases and J by 8 bases, with 11 bases of the junction left unmatched. CDR3: CASSLTRQGAEGYTF. In DNA form, the CDR3 reads TGTGCCAGCAGCCTTACTAGACAGGGGGCTGAGGGCTACACCTTC.

V is TRBV29-1 and J is TRBJ1-5; TRBD1 matches at 8 bases. V was pared by 6 bases and J by 3 bases, with 4 bases of the junction left unmatched. The length of the CDR3 is 13 residues. Germline V CDR1 and CDR2: SQVTM, ANQGSEA. The CDR3 DNA reads as TGCAGCGTGGGACAGGATCCCAATCAGCCCCAGCATTTT. Protein: CSVGQDPNQPQHF.

The chain uses TRBV7-2 and TRBJ1-5; D unclear. Trimming took 2 bases from V and 5 from J, leaving 7 bases between them. The V gene's germline CDR1 is SGHTA and CDR2 FQGNSA. CDR3 size: 13 residues. The CDR3 bases are TGTGCCAGCAGCTTACTGGGTCATCAGCCCCAGCATTTT. This gives the protein CASSLLGHQPQHF.

The V call is TRBV7-6, the J call TRBJ2-1; possible D gene TRBD2, 5 bases. Germline CDR1 is SGHVS and CDR2 is FNYEAQ. V shed 7 bases and J shed 6 bases, with 19 bases lying between them. This CDR3 contains 15 residues. CDR3 residues: CASTPGGRPGNEQFF. The CDR3 DNA follows: TGTGCCAGCACCCCTGGCGGGCGTCCGGGCAATGAGCAGTTCTTC.

This clone was seen only once. The gene calls are TRBV6-5 and TRBJ2-5; possibly TRBD2 for D (6 bases). The CDR3 has 13 amino acids. From germline, CDR1 is MNHEY and CDR2 SVGAGI. Deletions cut 4 bases from V and 5 bases from J, with 11 bases between. CDR3 DNA sequence: TGTGCCAGCAGTTTTTACGGGAGCGAGACCCAGTACTTC. Its translation: CASSFYGSETQYF.

V and J are TRBV7-2 and TRBJ2-3; D remains ambiguous. V was cut by 5 bases and J by 5 bases, with 11 bases left in between. This CDR3 has 13 residues. Per germline, CDR1 SGHTA and CDR2 FQGNSA. CDR3 nucleotides: TGTGCCAGCAGCCGCTCGATCCGAGATACGCAGTATTTT. It specifies CASSRSIRDTQYF.

The rearrangement links TRBV5-6 to TRBJ1-1; D remains unclear. V dropped 1 base and J dropped 0 bases, with 4 bases sitting between them. The CDR3 consists of 13 residues. CDR1 is SGHDT, CDR2 YYEEEE, per germline. DNA for the CDR3: TGTGCCAGCAGCTTGTCCGTGAACACTGAAGCTTTCTTT. Its protein is CASSLSVNTEAFF.

This chain uses TRBV6-5 with TRBJ1-2; no clear D. CDR1 and CDR2 (germline): MNHEY, SVGAGI. This CDR3 has 15 amino acids. The germline V and J ends were trimmed by 0 bases and 1 base, with 9 bases remaining between them. Here the CDR3 reads CASSYSLALNYGYTF. In DNA form, the CDR3 reads TGTGCCAGCAGTTACTCTTTGGCCCTTAACTATGGCTACACCTTC.

The chain has TRBV5-1 and TRBJ1-1; D possibly corresponds to TRBD1 (6 bases). The CDR3 is 15 residues long. Germline lookup yields CDR1 SGHRS and CDR2 YFSETQ. The V end lost 2 bases, the J end lost 4 bases, and 15 bases lay between the germline ends. CDR3 loop: CASSFLTGTGTEAFF. DNA of the CDR3: TGCGCCAGCAGCTTCCTGACAGGCACAGGCACTGAAGCTTTCTTT.

The chain uses TRBV5-1 and TRBJ2-7; the D gene is possibly TRBD1 (6 bases). The germline V and J ends were trimmed by 2 bases and 1 base, with 16 bases remaining between them. Germline V gene data show CDR1 as SGHRS and CDR2 as YFSETQ. The CDR3 is 16 residues long. The CDR3 nucleotides are TGCGCCAGCAGCTTATTAGAACAGGGCAGGTCCTACGAGCAGTACTTC. Encoded protein: CASSLLEQGRSYEQYF.

The chain carries TRBV6-5 and TRBJ1-1; D unclear. The CDR3 has 13 amino acids. The germline gives CDR1 MNHEY, CDR2 SVGAGI. Trimming stripped 8 bases from V and 1 base from J, with 11 bases between. The DNA for the CDR3 is TGTGCCAGCCTTCAAGGGTCGAACACTGAAGCTTTCTTT. This gives the protein CASLQGSNTEAFF.

This chain connects TRBV2 to TRBJ1-6; D perhaps matches TRBD1 (5 bases). The CDR3 has 14 residues. V gave up 4 bases and J gave up 4 bases, with 8 bases separating them. Germline V gene lookup returns CDR1 SNHLY and CDR2 FYNNEI. In DNA, the CDR3 is TGTGCCAGCAGTGTGGGGGGATATAATTCACCCCTCCACTTT. Translated: CASSVGGYNSPLHF.

The chain is built from TRBV6-5 and TRBJ1-2; D gene uncertain. This CDR3 contains 11 residues. Per germline, CDR1 MNHEY and CDR2 SVGAGI. Trimming removed 8 bases at V and 5 bases at J, with 9 bases between. CDR3 DNA sequence: TGTGCCAGCGGGGTTCAATATGGCTACACCTTC. Translated: CASGVQYGYTF.

For this clone: The identical CDR3 is also encoded by other nucleotide sequences in the sample. The chain joins TRBV10-3 to TRBJ2-5; the D is unclear. The CDR3 extends over 11 amino acids. Deletions cut 3 bases from V and 5 bases from J, with 4 bases between. Germline V gene data show CDR1 as ENHRY and CDR2 as SYGVKD. The CDR3 DNA follows: TGTGCCATCAGTGAAGGGGAGACCCAGTACTTC. Translation: CAISEGETQYF.

There are a few counts of this clone. The V call is TRBV25-1, the J call TRBJ1-4, with TRBD1 as a possible D gene (6 bases). The ends were cut back, 3 bases at V and 3 bases at J, with 14 bases in the middle. This CDR3 comprises 16 residues. Germline CDR1 MGHDK, CDR2 SYGVNS. In DNA, the CDR3 is TGTGCCAGCAGTGATTTGGCGGGGGCCGCTAATGAAAAACTGTTTTTT. It codes for CASSDLAGAANEKLFF. The entire variable domain, with the rest obtained from reference TRBV25-1 and TRBJ1-4, is as follows: EADIYQTPRYLVIGTGKKITLECSQTMGHDKMYWYQQDPGMELHLIHYSYGVNSTEKGDLSSESTVSRIRTEHFPLTLESARPSHTSQYLCASSDLAGAANEKLFFGSGTQLSVL.

This sequence joins TRBV7-9 and TRBJ2-5; unclear D gene. Looked up from germline, CDR1 is SEHNR and CDR2 is FQNEAQ (reference sequence). CDR3 length: 15 amino acids. V was trimmed by 1 base and J by 1 base, leaving 10 bases between them. The CDR3 DNA reads TGTGCCAGCAGCTTAGAACCTGCCCTCCAAGAGACCCAGTACTTC. Residues: CASSLEPALQETQYF.

This rearrangement joins TRBV30 to TRBJ1-6; 7 bases map to TRBD1. Germline trimming cut 6 bases from V and 5 bases from J; bases unmatched to any gene: 4. This CDR3 has 13 amino acids. Germline V gene sequence: CDR1 GTSNPN, CDR2 SVGIG (reference sequence). The CDR3, as DNA: TGTGCCTGCGGGACAGTCAATAATTCACCCCTCCACTTT. This sequence encodes CACGTVNNSPLHF. The full variable domain, in which reference TRBV30 and TRBJ1-6 provide the parts outside the CDR3, is SQTIHQWPATLVQPVGSPLSLECTVEGTSNPNLYWYRQAAGRGLQLLFYSVGIGQISSEVPQNLSASRPQDRQFILSSKKLLLSDSGFYLCACGTVNNSPLHFGNGTRLTVT.